One sample yielded the 18 T cell receptor beta chains listed below, sequenced in a study of OX40 agonist ivuxolimab in advanced cancers. Library preparation used the immunoSEQ multiplex PCR assay. TCRdb stores this immuneACCESS table with in-frame sequences only. Part of the clones is absent; in the studies checked, under half of the shortfall reflects unresolved V genes, and no reason is known for the rest. This sample gives around 35,000 clones in total; approximately 78% of them show up just once. The top ten constitute about 20% of the sample. Sequencing was performed on CD4+ or CD8+ T cells sorted from blood, taken in a trial of the OX40 agonist ivuxolimab. These receptors came from an adult with an advanced solid tumor such as melanoma, head and neck, liver or kidney cancer.

The V gene is TRBV27, the J gene TRBJ2-1, with D hard to call. Trimming took 7 bases from V and 0 from J, leaving 13 bases between them. Germline CDR1 is MNHEY and CDR2 is SMNVEV (reference sequence). CDR3 length equals 15 residues. CDR3 amino acids: CASKFTTLSYNEQFF. Here the CDR3 DNA reads TGTGCCAGCAAGTTTACGACCCTCTCCTACAATGAGCAGTTCTTC.

J is TRBJ1-2 and V is TRBV18, with D perhaps TRBD1 (5 bases). V lost 6 bases, J lost 8 bases, and 13 bases lay in between. This CDR3 has 12 amino acids. The germline V gene encodes CDR1 KGHSH and CDR2 LQKENI. The CDR3 sequence: CASSTAGGGYTF. The DNA for the CDR3 is TGTGCCAGCTCCACCGCGGGGGGAGGCTACACCTTC. The full variable domain, completed using reference TRBV18 and TRBJ1-2, is NAGVMQNPRHLVRRRGQEARLRCSPMKGHSHVYWYRQLPEEGLKFMVYLQKENIIDESGMPKERFSAEFPKEGPSILRIQQVVRGDSAAYFCASSTAGGGYTFGSGTRLTVV.

The chain carries TRBV7-7 and TRBJ2-7, with D perhaps TRBD2 (5 bases). The CDR3 length is 13 residues. V was trimmed by 6 bases and J by 3 bases, leaving 12 bases between them. Germline CDR1 and CDR2: SSHAT and FNYEAQ (reference sequence). The chain's CDR3 is CASSSGAGYEQYF. The CDR3 DNA follows: TGTGCCAGCAGTTCCGGTGCGGGCTACGAGCAGTACTTC. Full variable domain (rest looked up from reference TRBV7-7 and TRBJ2-7): GAGVSQSPRYKVTKRGQDVTLRCDPISSHATLYWYQQALGQGPEFLTYFNYEAQPDKSGLPSDRFSAERPEGSISTLTIQRTEQRDSAMYRCASSSGAGYEQYFGPGTRLTVT.

The J gene is TRBJ2-7, the V gene TRBV28; D is possibly TRBD1 (6 bases). This CDR3 has 16 residues. Trimming took 2 bases from V and 1 from J, leaving 15 bases between them. The V gene's germline CDR1 is MDHEN and CDR2 SYDVKM. The DNA of the CDR3 is TGTGCCAGCAGTTTACCCTACCCTACAGGGTCCTACGAGCAGTACTTC. Its translation: CASSLPYPTGSYEQYF.

The V call is TRBV6-6, the J call TRBJ1-1; TRBD1 is a possible D gene (5 bases). CDR1 and CDR2 (germline): MNHNY, SVGAGI (reference sequence). The V end was cut by 6 bases, the J end by 2 bases, with 10 bases between. The CDR3 totals 13 residues. The CDR3 nucleotides are TGTGCCAGCAGCCGGACACAAAACACTGAAGCTTTCTTT. Translating gives CASSRTQNTEAFF.

This clone occurred a few times. The chain carries TRBV4-3 and TRBJ1-1; D unclear. The V gene lost 0 bases and the J gene lost 5 bases, with 10 bases spanning the gap. This CDR3 is built from 14 residues. Germline V lookup: CDR1 LGHNA, CDR2 YSLEER. CDR3 nucleotides: TGCGCCAGCAGCCAAGATGGTTTAGGAACTGAAGCTTTCTTT. This codes for CASSQDGLGTEAFF.

This chain links TRBV7-6 with TRBJ2-3; D gene ambiguous. The V gene lost 2 bases and the J gene lost 2 bases, with 5 bases spanning the gap. Germline assignment: CDR1 SGHVS and CDR2 FNYEAQ. The CDR3 is made up of 13 amino acids. Here the CDR3 DNA reads TGTGCCAGCAGCTTAACTAACACAGATACGCAGTATTTT. It yields the protein CASSLTNTDTQYF.

This chain joins TRBV19 and TRBJ2-5; no firm D call. V lost 7 bases, J lost 0 bases, and 12 bases lay in between. Germline loops: CDR1 LNHDA, CDR2 SQIVND (reference sequence). The length of the CDR3 is 14 residues. Here the CDR3 DNA reads TGTGCCAGTAATAAACTCTGGTACCAAGAGACCCAGTACTTC. This sequence encodes CASNKLWYQETQYF. The whole variable domain, remainder taken from reference TRBV19 and TRBJ2-5, is DGGITQSPKYLFRKEGQNVTLSCEQNLNHDAMYWYRQDPGQGLRLIYYSQIVNDFQKGDIAEGYSVSREKKESFPLTVTSAQKNPTAFYLCASNKLWYQETQYFGPGTRLLVL.

The V gene is TRBV19, the J gene TRBJ2-1; D uncertain. Between the trimmed V and J ends, which lost 2 bases and 8 bases, there was a span of 10 bases. CDR1 LNHDA and CDR2 SQIVND come from the germline V gene (reference sequence). The CDR3 loop spans 13 amino acids. The CDR3 DNA is TGTGCCAGTAGTATATTAGTACTCGATGAGCAGTTCTTC. This sequence encodes CASSILVLDEQFF. The complete variable domain, with remaining parts taken from reference TRBV19 and TRBJ2-1, reads DGGITQSPKYLFRKEGQNVTLSCEQNLNHDAMYWYRQDPGQGLRLIYYSQIVNDFQKGDIAEGYSVSREKKESFPLTVTSAQKNPTAFYLCASSILVLDEQFFGPGTRLTVL.

The V and J genes are TRBV19 and TRBJ1-3, with D unclear. The CDR3 has 14 residues. The V gene's germline CDR1 is LNHDA and CDR2 SQIVND (reference sequence). The V end was cut by 1 base, the J end by 4 bases, with 8 bases between. DNA of the CDR3: TGTGCCAGTAGTATAGGCGATGGAGGAAACACCATATATTTT. Translated, it gives CASSIGDGGNTIYF.

This chain connects TRBV5-5 to TRBJ2-6; 11 nucleotides match TRBD1. J gave up 4 bases and V 6 bases, and 9 bases lay outside the gene matches. CDR1 SGHKS and CDR2 YYEKEE come from the germline V gene (reference sequence). The CDR3 is 17 residues long. The CDR3 bases are TGTGCCAGCACCCCTGGACAGGGGGCTTTGGGGGCCAACGTCCTGACTTTC. This codes for CASTPGQGALGANVLTF.

The chain has TRBV4-3 and TRBJ2-7; D gene unclear. The length of the CDR3 is 16 residues. The V and J ends lost 1 base and 1 base respectively, with 14 bases between them. Germline lookup yields CDR1 LGHNA and CDR2 YSLEER. CDR3 residues: CASSQAWSGISYEQYF. In nucleotides, the CDR3 is TGCGCCAGCAGCCAAGCGTGGTCTGGAATTTCCTACGAGCAGTACTTC.

The genes are TRBV9 and TRBJ2-5, with D tentatively TRBD1 (6 bases). The CDR3 totals 14 residues. Germline CDR1 SGDLS, CDR2 YYNGEE. V dropped 0 bases and J dropped 3 bases, with 9 bases sitting between them. The CDR3 protein is CASSVGGQKETQYF. The CDR3, as DNA: TGTGCCAGCAGCGTAGGGGGGCAGAAAGAGACCCAGTACTTC.

With respect to this clone: This could be a read error, since a much larger clone is one nucleotide away. CDR3 in amino acids: CASSQGTSSGEQYF. In DNA form, the CDR3 reads TGTGCCAGCAGCCAAGGGACTAGCTCGGGTGAGCAGTACTTC. This chain uses TRBV9 with TRBJ2-7; TRBD2 matches at 9 bases. This CDR3 has 14 residues. CDR1 SGDLS and CDR2 YYNGEE come from the germline V gene. The V and J ends lost 4 bases and 7 bases, in that order; junction bases with no gene match: 9.

V gene TRBV11-1 combines with J gene TRBJ2-5; weak D call: TRBD1 (5 bases). V lost 2 bases to trimming and J lost 4 bases, with 20 bases between them. There are 17 residues in the CDR3. Germline CDR1 and CDR2: SGHAT and FQDESV (reference sequence). DNA of the CDR3: TGTGCCAGCAGCTTAAGGGGCGAGGAACAGGATGGAGAGACCCAGTACTTC. Its translation is CASSLRGEEQDGETQYF.

This chain links TRBV10-3 with TRBJ1-1; 9 bases line up with TRBD1. Trimming took 3 bases from V and 5 from J; bases not matched to a gene: 4. CDR3 length: 14 amino acids. CDR1 is ENHRY, CDR2 SYGVKD, per germline. CDR3 sequence (DNA): TGTGCCATCAGTGAAAACAGGGGGCAGACTGAAGCTTTCTTT. As protein: CAISENRGQTEAFF.

Concerning this clone: The junction shows a germline mismatch at one end, possibly a read error. V is TRBV27 and J is TRBJ2-2; D uncertain. This CDR3 has 13 amino acids. Germline lookup yields CDR1 MNHEY and CDR2 SMNVEV (reference sequence). The CDR3 region is CASSLWNAGELFF. The CDR3, as DNA: TGTGCCAGCAGTTTATGGAACGCCGGGGAGCTGTTTTTT.

The V call is TRBV4-3, the J call TRBJ2-7, with 10 bases that match TRBD1. V was pared by 0 bases and J by 3 bases, with 2 bases of the junction left unmatched. The CDR3 loop spans 15 amino acids. CDR1 is LGHNA, CDR2 YSLEER, per germline. The CDR3 coding sequence is TGCGCCAGCAGCCAAGATAGGACAGGGGGCTACGAGCAGTACTTC. This encodes CASSQDRTGGYEQYF.